Shown below are 31 T cell receptor beta chains from a single sample sequenced in a study of human T cells and chemical hapten exposure (dated by TCRdb to about 2021). Interpreted using the paper, the time point label stands for: healthy volunteer bleed at 6 weeks. Total RNA was extracted from unfractionated whole blood that had been collected in Tempus Blood RNA tubes. The method behind the library was RACE. These reads were obtained on a NextSeq 500. The public reads were reprocessed in TCRdb via fastp at Q25 and MiXCR, keeping in-frame beta chains. Rows matching on CDR3 protein sequence are summarized as one entry with the most common DNA and genes. Counted in this sample were some 78,000 distinct CDR3 sequences; over 6.5% of them appeared once. Roughly 1.5% of the sample is held by the ten biggest clonotypes. The sample comprised whole blood. These receptors were taken from a male donor in good health. Some clones in this sample may be carry-over from other donors' samples.

The chain couples TRBV28 to TRBJ2-1; possible D gene TRBD1, 6 bases. The CDR3 runs to 15 residues. V dropped 0 bases and J dropped 4 bases, with 10 bases sitting between them. Germline V lookup: CDR1 MDHEN, CDR2 SYDVKM. CDR3 loop: CASSLWGARYNEQFF. In DNA, the CDR3 is TGTGCCAGCAGTTTATGGGGGGCGCGTTACAATGAGCAGTTCTTC.

The chain joins TRBV27 to TRBJ1-5, with D uncertain. The germline V and J ends were trimmed by 3 bases and 6 bases, with 6 bases remaining between them. Germline V gene lookup returns CDR1 MNHEY and CDR2 SMNVEV (reference sequence). The CDR3 runs 12 residues. The CDR3 nucleotides are TGTGCCAGCAGTTTGATGGGTCAGCCCCAGCATTTT. It is translated as CASSLMGQPQHF.

This clonotype has a handful of counts. CDR3 sequence (DNA): TGTGCCAGCAGCCACGGCGGGACAGGGGCCGACGAGCAGTACTTC. Protein sequence: CASSHGGTGADEQYF. The V gene is TRBV27, the J gene TRBJ2-7, with TRBD1 identical over 10 bases. CDR3 length: 15 residues. The germline gives CDR1 MNHEY, CDR2 SMNVEV (reference sequence). The V gene end was trimmed by 6 bases and the J gene end by 5 bases; junction bases not matched to a gene: 10.

This chain connects TRBV19 to TRBJ1-2; D call uncertain. Germline CDR1 reads LNHDA; CDR2 reads SQIVND (reference sequence). This CDR3 region has 12 residues. The V end was cut by 9 bases, the J end by 2 bases, with 10 bases between. CDR3 nucleotides: TGTGCCAGCACGACCACCAACTATGGCTACACCTTC. This encodes CASTTTNYGYTF.

V gene TRBV5-6 combines with J gene TRBJ2-7, with D hard to call. The germline CDR1 and CDR2 sequences are SGHDT and YYEEEE. This CDR3 contains 13 residues. Trimming cost V 5 bases and J 7 bases, with 16 bases left between them. This CDR3 is CASRDLRQVEQYF. In DNA form, the CDR3 reads TGTGCCAGCAGGGATCTTCGCCAGGTTGAGCAGTACTTC.

This clonotype was seen at least ten times. The V gene is TRBV14, the J gene TRBJ2-4; TRBD1 matches at 9 bases. In germline, CDR1 is SGHDN, CDR2 FVKESK. Trimming at V came to 2 bases and at J to 4 bases, leaving 6 bases not matched to a gene. This CDR3 comprises 16 residues. The CDR3 reads CASSQSTGGAKNIQYF. As DNA, the CDR3 is TGTGCCAGCAGCCAAAGTACAGGGGGCGCGAAAAACATTCAGTACTTC. Combining the CDR3 with reference TRBV14 and TRBJ2-4 gives the whole variable domain EAGVTQFPSHSVIEKGQTVTLRCDPISGHDNLYWYRRVMGKEIKFLLHFVKESKQDESGMPNNRFLAERTGGTYSTLKVQPAELEDSGVYFCASSQSTGGAKNIQYFGAGTRLSVL.

This clonotype was seen more than once but under ten times. The genes are TRBV28 and TRBJ1-1; the D gene is possibly TRBD1 (5 bases). CDR1 is MDHEN, CDR2 SYDVKM, per germline. Trimming shortened V by 9 bases and J by 1 base, and 12 bases separated the two germline ends. The CDR3 runs to 13 residues. The CDR3 coding sequence is TGTGCCAGTGGAGGGACGGCGAACACTGAAGCTTTCTTT. Its protein product is CASGGTANTEAFF.

This chain links TRBV18 with TRBJ1-4, with a possible D match to TRBD1 (5 bases). Per the germline V gene, CDR1 is KGHSH and CDR2 is LQKENI. This CDR3 is built from 13 residues. V gave up 6 bases and J gave up 8 bases, with 13 bases separating them. CDR3 in amino acids: CASSPGADEKLFF. Here the CDR3 DNA reads TGTGCCAGCTCTCCCGGGGCGGACGAAAAACTGTTTTTT.

This clonotype was seen a few times. The CDR3 spells CASSFGTQETQYF. The CDR3 coding sequence is TGTGCCAGCAGTTTCGGCACCCAAGAGACCCAGTACTTC. This chain uses TRBV27 with TRBJ2-5; D is ambiguous. Deletions cut 3 bases from V and 1 base from J, with 6 bases between. The germline V gene has CDR1 MNHEY and CDR2 SMNVEV (reference sequence). The CDR3 contains 13 residues.

Many counts were recorded for this clonotype. The rearrangement links TRBV29-1 to TRBJ2-3; D might be TRBD2 (5 bases). The CDR3 spans 13 residues. Germline V gene sequence: CDR1 SQVTM, CDR2 ANQGSEA. The ends were cut back, 0 bases at V and 9 bases at J, with 13 bases in the middle. The DNA of the CDR3 is TGCAGCGTTGAAGATTACACTAGTCCGACGCAGTATTTT. Translated: CSVEDYTSPTQYF.

There are many counts of this clonotype. CDR3 sequence: CAISTGVHLQQTQYF. For the CDR3, the DNA is TGTGCCATTTCAACAGGGGTCCACCTTCAACAGACCCAGTACTTC. The chain combines TRBV12-3 or TRBV12-4 with TRBJ2-5, with 7 positions matching TRBD1. The CDR3 length is 15 residues. V was clipped by 10 bases and J by 6 bases; unmatched bases: 17.

There are a few counts of this clonotype. The rearrangement links TRBV18 to TRBJ2-1; the D is unclear. The CDR3 consists of 15 residues. With 0 bases removed from V and 7 bases from J, the gap between germline ends came to 13 bases. CDR1 KGHSH and CDR2 LQKENI come from the germline V gene. CDR3 protein: CASSPPDGRRNEQFF. DNA of the CDR3: TGTGCCAGCTCACCACCCGACGGGCGACGGAATGAGCAGTTCTTC.

This clonotype was seen at least ten times. V gene TRBV2 combines with J gene TRBJ1-6, with 8 bases matching TRBD1. Germline V lookup: CDR1 SNHLY, CDR2 FYNNEI. The CDR3 is 16 amino acids. The junction had 10 bases not matched to a gene; V was cut back by 5 bases and J by 7 bases. DNA for the CDR3: TGTGCCAGCAGTCCCGAGACAGGGGCCCAGAATTCACCCCTCCACTTT. It encodes CASSPETGAQNSPLHF.

This clonotype has a count of ten or more. This chain uses TRBV12-3 or TRBV12-4 with TRBJ1-1; D is perhaps TRBD1 (6 bases). CDR3 size: 13 residues. Trimming left V 6 bases short and J 5 bases short, with 13 bases between. CDR3 region: CASRRGEGTEAFF. In DNA form, the CDR3 reads TGTGCCAGCAGGAGGGGGGAGGGGACTGAAGCTTTCTTT.

The sample holds a few counts of this clonotype. The J gene is TRBJ2-7, the V gene TRBV20-1, with 8 bases lining up with TRBD1. The germline gives CDR1 DFQATT, CDR2 SNEGSKA (reference sequence). Trimming took 6 bases from V and 3 from J; bases not matched to a gene: 7. This CDR3 has 13 amino acids. In nucleotides, the CDR3 is TGCAGTGCCATGACAGGGGTGGTCTACGAGCAGTACTTC. Translating gives CSAMTGVVYEQYF.

The chain links TRBV14 to TRBJ2-7, with 7 bases that match TRBD2. The CDR3 is 15 amino acids. The junction had 5 bases not matched to a gene; V was cut back by 1 base and J by 2 bases. The germline V gene encodes CDR1 SGHDN and CDR2 FVKESK. The CDR3 bases are TGTGCCAGCAGCCAAGTTTTGGGAGGGACCTACGAGCAGTACTTC. Amino acid sequence: CASSQVLGGTYEQYF.

This clonotype was observed at least ten times. The chain combines TRBV6-4 with TRBJ2-2; no clear D gene. The CDR3 loop spans 15 amino acids. V was shortened by 5 bases and J by 6 bases, with 16 bases between the two germline ends. Germline CDR1 MRHNA, CDR2 SNTAGT. CDR3 amino acids: CASSPEVVLSGELFF. The DNA for the CDR3 is TGTGCCAGCAGTCCCGAAGTGGTTCTTTCCGGGGAGCTGTTTTTT.

This clonotype has just a few counts. The chain is built from TRBV10-1 and TRBJ2-1; possible D gene TRBD2, 6 bases. This CDR3 has 17 amino acids. V was trimmed by 0 bases and J by 4 bases, leaving 16 bases between them. Per the germline V gene, CDR1 is WNHNN and CDR2 is SYGVQD (reference sequence). The CDR3 nucleotides read TGCGCCAGCAGTGAGTCCCGAAGAGCCGGGACTTACAATGAGCAGTTCTTC. Its translation: CASSESRRAGTYNEQFF.

The rearrangement uses TRBV27 and TRBJ2-7; possibly TRBD2 for D (5 bases). Germline CDR1 MNHEY, CDR2 SMNVEV (reference sequence). The CDR3 spans 13 residues. With 3 bases removed from V and 2 bases from J, the gap between germline ends came to 8 bases. CDR3 amino acids: CASSFRGAYEQYF. The CDR3 nucleotides are TGTGCCAGCAGTTTCCGGGGTGCCTACGAGCAGTACTTC.

Concerning this clonotype itself: This may come from a read error, since a much larger clone is one base off. This chain links TRBV11-3 with TRBJ2-2; a weak D match, TRBD1 (6 bases). This CDR3 contains 18 residues. Germline V gives CDR1 SGHNT, CDR2 YENEEA. The CDR3 nucleotides read TGTGCCAGCAGATTAGGGGGATTCGACTGGGGTAGCACCGGGGAGCTGTTTTTT. Translating it yields CASRLGGFDWGSTGELFF.

This clonotype was observed a few times. The chain uses TRBV18 and TRBJ2-2; D is unclear. Per the germline V gene, CDR1 is KGHSH and CDR2 is LQKENI. The CDR3 totals 15 residues. Trimming stripped 3 bases from V and 1 base from J, with 9 bases between. As DNA, the CDR3 is TGTGCCAGCTCACCGCCAGGCTTGAACACCGGGGAGCTGTTTTTT. It encodes CASSPPGLNTGELFF.

This clonotype has a count of ten or more. The chain combines TRBV2 with TRBJ1-4, with D uncertain. Trimming shortened V by 1 base and J by 0 bases, and 18 bases separated the two germline ends. CDR1 and CDR2 from the germline V gene are SNHLY and FYNNEI. This CDR3 comprises 19 residues. CDR3 coding DNA: TGTGCCAGCAGTGAAGGGGAGGTAGCCACTTTTGCAACTAATGAAAAACTGTTTTTT. This encodes CASSEGEVATFATNEKLFF.

This clonotype turned up a few times. The chain recombines TRBV27 with TRBJ2-2; 7 bases line up with TRBD1. This CDR3 contains 16 residues. Looked up from germline, CDR1 is MNHEY and CDR2 is SMNVEV (reference sequence). Losses at the gene ends were 2 bases for V and 5 bases for J; bases not matched to a gene: 8. The CDR3 is CASSLGQVDVTGELFF. The CDR3 coding sequence is TGTGCCAGCAGTTTAGGACAGGTTGATGTTACCGGGGAGCTGTTTTTT.

This clonotype was observed a handful of times. The chain carries TRBV20-1 and TRBJ2-7; TRBD2 matches at 9 bases. V trimming: 0 bases; J trimming: 1 base; junction bases outside the gene matches: 7. This CDR3 spans 16 amino acids. CDR1 is DFQATT, CDR2 SNEGSKA, per germline (reference sequence). The CDR3 loop is CSARDDGGRDSYEQYF. DNA of the CDR3: TGCAGTGCTAGAGATGATGGCGGGAGGGATTCCTACGAGCAGTACTTC.

This clonotype was found a few times. The gene calls are TRBV6-4 and TRBJ2-3; perhaps TRBD1 as D (5 bases). There are 15 residues in the CDR3. V was clipped by 5 bases and J by 5 bases, with 17 bases between them. Germline V gene data show CDR1 as MRHNA and CDR2 as SNTAGT. The CDR3 is CASSPGQRRGDTQYF. In DNA, the CDR3 is TGTGCCAGCAGTCCAGGACAACGCCGAGGAGATACGCAGTATTTT.

This rearrangement joins TRBV11-1 to TRBJ2-1; D uncertain. The ends were cut back, 6 bases at V and 1 base at J, with 13 bases in the middle. The germline CDR1 and CDR2 sequences are SGHAT and FQDESV (reference sequence). CDR3 length: 15 amino acids. The CDR3 region has the DNA TGTGCCAGCAGTTTACTAAAGGGATCCTACAATGAGCAGTTCTTC. Encoded protein: CASSLLKGSYNEQFF.

The chain employs TRBV27 and TRBJ2-3; tentative D call: TRBD2 (5 bases). The CDR3 totals 13 residues. The V gene lost 6 bases and the J gene lost 1 base, with 8 bases spanning the gap. From germline, CDR1 is MNHEY and CDR2 SMNVEV (reference sequence). CDR3 protein: CASSWRGTDTQYF. The CDR3 region has the DNA TGTGCCAGCAGCTGGCGGGGCACAGATACGCAGTATTTT.

There are a few counts of this clonotype. The rearrangement uses TRBV12-3 or TRBV12-4 and TRBJ2-7, with D hard to call. The CDR3 is 13 amino acids. V lost 5 bases, J lost 2 bases, and 10 bases lay in between. CDR3 bases: TGTGCCAGCAGTCCCCCCGAGGCCTACGAGCAGTACTTC. Amino acid sequence: CASSPPEAYEQYF.

The CDR3 loop is CASSFPPYFKLFF. As DNA, the CDR3 is TGTGCCAGCAGCTTCCCACCTTACTTTAAACTGTTTTTT. V usage is TRBV7-9 and J usage is TRBJ1-4; D remains ambiguous. Trimming shortened V by 3 bases and J by 11 bases, and 13 bases separated the two germline ends. The CDR3 has 13 amino acids. Germline loops: CDR1 SEHNR, CDR2 FQNEAQ (reference sequence).

The V and J genes are TRBV4-3 and TRBJ1-1, with unresolved D. This CDR3 is 16 amino acids long. The germline V gene encodes CDR1 LGHNA and CDR2 YSLEER. Deletions cut 4 bases from V and 0 bases from J, with 15 bases between. CDR3 residues: CASSRSTGRMNTEAFF. CDR3 DNA: TGCGCCAGCAGCCGAAGCACGGGCCGGATGAACACTGAAGCTTTCTTT.

This clonotype has a count of ten or more. V and J are TRBV20-1 and TRBJ1-2; D is ambiguous. CDR1 is DFQATT and CDR2 is SNEGSKA in the germline V gene (reference sequence). CDR3 length: 14 amino acids. V lost 0 bases and J 2 bases, leaving 10 bases between the germline ends. CDR3 in amino acids: CSARDKSRNYGYTF. The CDR3 coding sequence is TGCAGTGCTAGAGATAAGAGTAGAAACTATGGCTACACCTTC.